Listed below are T cell receptor beta chains from one sample, sequenced in a study of T cells in Graves' hyperthyroidism and ophthalmopathy. TCRdb re-called the multiplex PCR reads through MiXCR, storing one row per CDR3 protein. The data contain 600,000 or so distinct CDR3 sequences, about 14% of them singletons. The sample comprised blood. These receptor sequences come from a woman under 30 with Graves' ophthalmopathy. Each CDR3 is given with its conserved first and last residue. A D gene is named only where the DNA matches it firmly. Size values are once, few and many counts, or a class for expanded clones, and some rows have none.

J: TRBJ1-2; D: -; V: TRBV7-9; size: many; CDR3: CASSLDELYGYTF; DNA: TGTGCCAGCAGCTTAGATGAACTCTATGGCTACACCTTC
J: TRBJ2-5; D: TRBD2; V: TRBV7-6; size: -; CDR3: CASSAATSGSLQETQYF; DNA: TGTGCCAGCAGCGCCGCAACTAGCGGGAGTCTTCAAGAGACCCAGTACTTC
J: TRBJ2-1; D: -; V: TRBV7-9; size: -; CDR3: CASSSEGRGDEQFF; DNA: TGTGCCAGCAGCTCGGAAGGCAGAGGGGATGAGCAGTTCTTC
J: TRBJ1-4; D: -; V: TRBV14; size: few; CDR3: CASSQVGGKLFF; DNA: TGTGCCAGCAGCCAAGTGGGAGGGAAACTGTTTTTT
J: TRBJ2-1; D: -; V: TRBV7-3; size: -; CDR3: CASSSRRLGARPSYNEQFF; DNA: TGTGCCAGCAGCTCGAGACGACTGGGGGCCCGACCCTCCTACAATGAGCAGTTCTTC
J: TRBJ2-7; D: TRBD2; V: TRBV9; size: many; CDR3: CASSGGTSGRYEQYF; DNA: TGTGCCAGCAGCGGAGGGACTAGCGGGAGGTACGAGCAGTACTTC
J: TRBJ2-7; D: TRBD2; V: TRBV7-9; size: many; CDR3: CASSIQGLAGGNEQYF; DNA: TGTGCCAGCAGCATTCAAGGACTAGCGGGAGGGAACGAGCAGTACTTC
J: TRBJ2-1; D: TRBD2; V: TRBV11-2; size: many; CDR3: CASSLASGRWNEQFF; DNA: TGTGCCAGCAGCCTAGCTAGCGGGAGGTGGAATGAGCAGTTCTTC
J: TRBJ2-6; D: TRBD1; V: TRBV30; size: few; CDR3: CAWSGQGSPGANVLTF; DNA: TGTGCCTGGAGTGGACAGGGTTCACCTGGGGCCAACGTCCTGACTTTC
J: TRBJ2-7; D: TRBD1; V: TRBV7-9; size: -; CDR3: CASSSNVERTGYEQYF; DNA: TGTGCCAGCAGCTCCAACGTGGAGCGGACAGGGTACGAGCAGTACTTC
J: TRBJ1-1; D: TRBD1; V: TRBV6-5; size: many; CDR3: CASSYAGQGWNTEAFF; DNA: TGTGCCAGCAGTTACGCCGGACAGGGTTGGAACACTGAAGCTTTCTTT
J: TRBJ1-2; D: -; V: TRBV3-1; size: few; CDR3: CASSQDGQGINYGYTF; DNA: TGTGCCAGCAGCCAAGATGGGCAGGGTATTAACTATGGCTACACCTTC
J: TRBJ2-1; D: TRBD1; V: TRBV6-1; size: -; CDR3: CASTVRAGGSREQFF; DNA: TGTGCCAGCACCGTGAGGGCAGGGGGTTCCCGTGAGCAGTTCTTC
J: TRBJ2-5; D: -; V: TRBV25-1; size: -; CDR3: CASGRIGGRSQRETQYF; DNA: TGTGCCAGCGGTCGGATAGGGGGGCGAAGTCAACGAGAGACCCAGTACTTC
J: TRBJ2-5; D: -; V: TRBV6-6; size: many; CDR3: CASSYSTVRETQYF; DNA: TGTGCCAGCAGTTACTCGACAGTCCGCGAGACCCAGTACTTC
J: TRBJ2-1; D: TRBD2; V: TRBV12-5; size: -; CDR3: CASGASGSDEQFF; DNA: TGTGCTAGTGGTGCTAGCGGGAGCGATGAGCAGTTCTTC
J: TRBJ1-2; D: -; V: TRBV6-5; size: -; CDR3: CASSYSSGFYGYTF; DNA: TGTGCCAGCAGTTACTCCTCCGGGTTCTATGGCTACACCTTC
J: TRBJ2-5; D: -; V: TRBV2; size: many; CDR3: CASSEDRDHIETQYF; DNA: TGTGCCAGCAGTGAGGACCGGGACCACATAGAGACCCAGTACTTC
J: TRBJ2-5; D: TRBD2; V: TRBV11-3; size: -; CDR3: CASSLEALAGGPPKETQYF; DNA: TGTGCCAGCAGCTTAGAAGCACTAGCGGGAGGGCCACCGAAAGAGACCCAGTACTTC
J: TRBJ1-2; D: TRBD1; V: TRBV5-8; size: many; CDR3: CASSEVGQSYGYTF; DNA: TGTGCCAGCAGCGAAGTGGGACAGTCCTATGGCTACACCTTC
J: TRBJ2-1; D: -; V: TRBV4-1; size: -; CDR3: CASSSSQQFF; DNA: TGCGCCAGCAGCTCGAGCCAGCAGTTCTTC
J: TRBJ2-2; D: -; V: TRBV12-5; size: once; CDR3: CASGLVGEGTGELFF; DNA: TGTGCTAGTGGTTTGGTGGGAGAGGGAACCGGGGAGCTGTTTTTT
J: TRBJ2-7; D: TRBD1; V: TRBV12-3/TRBV12-4; size: -; CDR3: CASTTGGASYEQYF; DNA: TGTGCCAGCACCACAGGGGGCGCCTCCTACGAGCAGTACTTC
J: TRBJ2-1; D: -; V: TRBV19; size: few; CDR3: CASSMLDYNSYNEQFF; DNA: TGTGCCAGTAGTATGCTGGACTACAACTCCTACAATGAGCAGTTCTTC
J: TRBJ2-5; D: TRBD2; V: TRBV12-3/TRBV12-4; size: many; CDR3: CASSTLAGASGTQYF; DNA: TGTGCCAGCAGCACACTAGCGGGAGCTTCAGGAACCCAGTACTTC
J: TRBJ1-2; D: -; V: TRBV12-5; size: -; CDR3: CASGLPGSGDGYTF; DNA: TGTGCTAGTGGTCTCCCGGGATCGGGAGATGGCTACACCTTC
J: TRBJ2-3; D: TRBD1; V: TRBV27; size: -; CDR3: CASSWIRDRRPDTQYF; DNA: TGTGCCAGCAGTTGGATCCGGGACAGGCGGCCAGATACGCAGTATTTT
J: TRBJ2-7; D: TRBD1; V: TRBV7-8; size: few; CDR3: CASSHWTGTYEQYF; DNA: TGTGCCAGCAGCCACTGGACAGGGACCTACGAGCAGTACTTC
J: TRBJ2-3; D: TRBD2; V: TRBV5-6; size: many; CDR3: CASSLVRTSGRASDTQYF; DNA: TGTGCCAGCAGCTTGGTAAGGACTAGCGGGAGGGCCTCAGATACGCAGTATTTT
J: TRBJ2-7; D: TRBD1; V: TRBV12-3/TRBV12-4; size: many; CDR3: CASSPGQIPYEQYF; DNA: TGTGCCAGCAGTCCGGGACAGATACCCTACGAGCAGTACTTC
J: TRBJ1-1; D: -; V: TRBV12-3/TRBV12-4; size: many; CDR3: CASSFSSEGLGTEAFF; DNA: TGTGCCAGCAGTTTCTCTTCCGAGGGTCTGGGCACTGAAGCTTTCTTT
J: TRBJ1-1; D: -; V: TRBV6-1; size: -; CDR3: CASRALSTGRDTEAFF; DNA: TGTGCCAGCAGGGCTCTTAGTACAGGGAGGGACACTGAAGCTTTCTTT
J: TRBJ2-7; D: TRBD1; V: TRBV6-2/TRBV6-3; size: few; CDR3: CASTRTGPAYEQYF; DNA: TGTGCCAGCACCAGGACAGGCCCCGCCTACGAGCAGTACTTC
J: TRBJ2-7; D: TRBD2; V: TRBV28; size: many; CDR3: CASSSMGLAWLYEQYF; DNA: TGTGCCAGCAGTTCTATGGGACTAGCCTGGCTCTACGAGCAGTACTTC
J: TRBJ2-1; D: TRBD2; V: TRBV6-1; size: many; CDR3: CASTRLASGSRQFF; DNA: TGTGCCAGCACTCGCCTTGCTAGCGGGAGCAGGCAGTTCTTC
J: TRBJ1-2; D: TRBD1; V: TRBV7-9; size: few; CDR3: CASSPPGQEFGYTF; DNA: TGTGCCAGCAGCCCCCCGGGACAGGAGTTTGGCTACACCTTC
J: TRBJ1-1; D: -; V: TRBV30; size: many; CDR3: CAWNPVNTEAFF; DNA: TGTGCCTGGAACCCGGTGAACACTGAAGCTTTCTTT
J: TRBJ2-2; D: TRBD2; V: TRBV4-2; size: -; CDR3: CASSQELAGRTGELFF; DNA: TGTGCCAGCAGCCAAGAACTAGCGGGACGAACCGGGGAGCTGTTTTTT
J: TRBJ2-7; D: -; V: TRBV7-9; size: few; CDR3: CASNLLSSYEQYF; DNA: TGTGCCAGTAATCTCTTAAGCTCCTACGAGCAGTACTTC
J: TRBJ1-5; D: -; V: TRBV7-6; size: -; CDR3: CASSSQGGVVQPQHF; DNA: TGTGCCAGCAGCTCCCAGGGAGGAGTCGTTCAGCCCCAGCATTTT
J: TRBJ1-1; D: -; V: TRBV12-3/TRBV12-4; size: many; CDR3: CASSWREGGTEAFF; DNA: TGTGCCAGCAGTTGGAGGGAGGGGGGGACTGAAGCTTTCTTT
J: TRBJ1-1; D: -; V: TRBV7-9; size: many; CDR3: CASSLKQRENTEAFF; DNA: TGTGCCAGCAGCCTTAAGCAGCGGGAAAACACTGAAGCTTTCTTT
J: TRBJ2-2; D: -; V: TRBV3-1; size: -; CDR3: CASSPSWELFF; DNA: TGTGCCAGCAGCCCGAGCTGGGAGCTGTTTTTT
J: TRBJ2-3; D: TRBD1; V: TRBV4-1; size: many; CDR3: CASSPETTGLGTDTQYF; DNA: TGCGCCAGCAGCCCGGAAACGACAGGGTTAGGCACAGATACGCAGTATTTT
J: TRBJ1-1; D: -; V: TRBV20-1; size: few; CDR3: CSARPGIRNTEAFF; DNA: TGCAGTGCTAGACCGGGGATACGGAACACTGAAGCTTTCTTT